What follows are 8 T cell receptor beta chains derived from one specimen sequenced in a study of cytomegalovirus exposure and HLA in healthy donors. PCR was performed using 60 Vbeta and 13 Jbeta primers. Some clones are missing from TCRdb's copy, which holds only in-frame ones; the method was immunoSEQ multiplex PCR. This sample yields over 80,000 clones, of which 82% are seen a single time; 3.5% to 4% belongs to the top ten. Sequenced material: PBMCs. These receptors were obtained from a middle-aged man in good health and CMV-seronegative.

The chain recombines TRBV7-2 with TRBJ2-7, with 8 bases that match TRBD1. There are 14 residues in the CDR3. V dropped 6 bases and J dropped 3; count of bases not matched to a gene: 7. Germline V gene sequence: CDR1 SGHTA, CDR2 FQGNSA. The chain's CDR3 is CASSFTGGYYEQYF. DNA for the CDR3: TGTGCCAGCAGTTTTACAGGGGGTTACTACGAGCAGTACTTC.

The chain recombines TRBV2 with TRBJ2-1, with TRBD1 matching over 10 bases. The CDR3 contains 17 residues. The trim removed 1 base at V and 6 bases at J, leaving 9 bases unmatched. Germline CDR1 reads SNHLY; CDR2 reads FYNNEI. CDR3 DNA: TGTGCCAGCAGTGAAGGGGACCGGGGGGACAGGGGCAATGAGCAGTTCTTC. Translating gives CASSEGDRGDRGNEQFF.

This chain connects TRBV12-5 to TRBJ2-1, with D unresolved. The CDR3 covers 16 residues. Germline V CDR1 and CDR2: LGHNT, FRNRAP. V was trimmed by 1 base and J by 9 bases, leaving 19 bases between them. Here the CDR3 reads CASGLARRNQDGEQFF. CDR3 nucleotides: TGTGCTAGTGGTTTGGCGAGGCGGAACCAAGACGGTGAGCAGTTCTTC.

The chain is built from TRBV7-2 and TRBJ1-2; 10 positions agree with TRBD1. The CDR3 loop spans 14 amino acids. V dropped 1 base and J dropped 5; count of bases not matched to a gene: 1. Germline V lookup: CDR1 SGHTA, CDR2 FQGNSA. The CDR3 spells CASSLGTGGYGYTF. The CDR3 coding sequence is TGTGCCAGCAGCTTAGGGACAGGGGGATATGGCTACACCTTC.

The chain couples TRBV7-2 to TRBJ1-2; no clear D gene. CDR1 and CDR2 from the germline V gene are SGHTA and FQGNSA. This CDR3 has 11 amino acids. V was clipped by 5 bases and J by 4 bases, with 5 bases between them. The CDR3 loop reads CASSPLYGYTF. The DNA for the CDR3 is TGTGCCAGCAGCCCCCTCTATGGCTACACCTTC.

The J gene is TRBJ1-6, the V gene TRBV5-4; 7 positions match TRBD1. The CDR3 is 16 amino acids. The trim removed 1 base at V and 9 bases at J, leaving 10 bases unmatched. Germline V gene data show CDR1 as SGHNT and CDR2 as YYREEE (reference sequence). CDR3 sequence reads: CASSLNLGTEPSPLHF. The CDR3 DNA is TGTGCCAGCAGCTTGAATTTGGGGACAGAACCTTCACCCCTCCACTTT.

The V gene is TRBV12-5, the J gene TRBJ2-3; D uncertain. Germline-derived CDR1 and CDR2 are LGHNT and FRNRAP. The CDR3 runs 15 residues. Trimming removed 1 base from V and 5 bases from J, with 13 bases in between. CDR3 sequence (DNA): TGTGCTAGTGGTTTGGGGGTAGATCGCGGAGATACGCAGTATTTT. This gives the protein CASGLGVDRGDTQYF.

The V call is TRBV27, the J call TRBJ2-7, with D tentatively TRBD2 (6 bases). CDR1 MNHEY and CDR2 SMNVEV come from the germline V gene (reference sequence). The CDR3 runs to 14 residues. Trimming removed 2 bases from V and 3 bases from J, with 11 bases in between. CDR3 nucleotide sequence: TGTGCCAGCAGTTTACACGGGAGCGGCTACGAGCAGTACTTC. This sequence encodes CASSLHGSGYEQYF.